The clone carrying this TCR beta chain was seen just once. These data are taken from a study of technical replicates of blood from several donors. The data were produced by immunoSEQ multiplex PCR, yet TCRdb's version contains in-frame clones alone and is incomplete. The sample has about 82,000 clones, around 94% seen once. From germline, CDR1 is LNHDA and CDR2 SQIVND (reference sequence). V was trimmed by 6 bases and J by 0 bases, leaving 8 bases between them. This CDR3 comprises 13 residues. V is TRBV19 and J is TRBJ1-1; D is uncertain. Sequenced: T cells isolated from PBMCs. The sequence was collected from a human donor in good health. The chain's CDR3 is CASSFLMNTEAFF. As DNA, the CDR3 is TGTGCCAGTAGCTTCCTAATGAACACTGAAGCTTTCTTT. The full variable domain, its missing parts supplied by reference TRBV19 and TRBJ1-1, is DGGITQSPKYLFRKEGQNVTLSCEQNLNHDAMYWYRQDPGQGLRLIYYSQIVNDFQKGDIAEGYSVSREKKESFPLTVTSAQKNPTAFYLCASSFLMNTEAFFGQGTRLTVV.